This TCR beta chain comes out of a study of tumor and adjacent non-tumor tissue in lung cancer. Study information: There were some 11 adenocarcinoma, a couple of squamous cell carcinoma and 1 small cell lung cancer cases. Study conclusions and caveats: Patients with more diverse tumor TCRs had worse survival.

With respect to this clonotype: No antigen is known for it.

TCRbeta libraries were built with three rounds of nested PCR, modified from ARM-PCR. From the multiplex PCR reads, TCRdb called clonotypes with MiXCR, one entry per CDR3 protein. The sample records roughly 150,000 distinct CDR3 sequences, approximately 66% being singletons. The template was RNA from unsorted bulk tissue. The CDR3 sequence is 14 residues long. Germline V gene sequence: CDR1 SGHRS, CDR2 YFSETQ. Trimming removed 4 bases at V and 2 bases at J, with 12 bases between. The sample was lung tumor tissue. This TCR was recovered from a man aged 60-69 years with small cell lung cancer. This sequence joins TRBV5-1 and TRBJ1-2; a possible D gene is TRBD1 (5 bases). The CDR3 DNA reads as TGCGCCAGCAGCAGCAGGGAACAAAACTATGGCTACACCTTC. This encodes CASSSREQNYGYTF. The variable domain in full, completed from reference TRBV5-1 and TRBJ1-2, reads KAGVTQTPRYLIKTRGQQVTLSCSPISGHRSVSWYQQTPGQGLQFLFEYFSETQRNKGNFPGRFSGRQFSNSRSEMNVSTLELGDSALYLCASSSREQNYGYTFGSGTRLTVV.